Shown below are 19 T cell receptor beta chains from a single sample sequenced in a study of blood T cell repertoires in COVID-19. The method was immunoSEQ multiplex PCR; TCRdb's version includes in-frame clones alone and lacks a portion of them. The sample lists over 200,000 clones, about 87% occurring once. Sequenced material: peripheral blood. Receptor source: a man in his 60s who had recovered from COVID-19.

The chain employs TRBV20-1 and TRBJ1-1; 7 bases are shared with TRBD1. V dropped 3 bases and J dropped 2; count of bases not matched to a gene: 9. CDR1 is DFQATT and CDR2 is SNEGSKA in the germline V gene (reference sequence). This CDR3 region has 15 residues. CDR3 region: CSASDRQGGNTEAFF. The DNA for the CDR3 is TGCAGTGCTAGTGATAGGCAGGGGGGTAACACTGAAGCTTTCTTT.

This clone has more than one count but fewer than ten. V usage is TRBV19 and J usage is TRBJ1-2; D is uncertain. In germline, CDR1 is LNHDA, CDR2 SQIVND (reference sequence). V lost 7 bases to trimming and J lost 3 bases, with 9 bases between them. The CDR3 is made up of 12 amino acids. CDR3 in DNA: TGTGCCAGTAATGGCGGTCACTATGGCTACACCTTC. This gives the protein CASNGGHYGYTF.

V gene TRBV7-2 combines with J gene TRBJ1-1; D is uncertain. This CDR3 contains 15 residues. V gave up 1 base and J gave up 6 bases, with 15 bases separating them. Germline loops: CDR1 SGHTA, CDR2 FQGNSA. CDR3 in amino acids: CASSLGFQAHAEAFF. DNA of the CDR3: TGTGCCAGCAGCTTAGGTTTTCAGGCCCACGCTGAAGCTTTCTTT.

The chain is built from TRBV6-6 and TRBJ1-5, with D perhaps TRBD1 (5 bases). This CDR3 is 20 amino acids long. Trimming cost V 5 bases and J 4 bases, with 30 bases left between them. Germline CDR1 is MNHNY and CDR2 is SVGAGI (reference sequence). The CDR3 here is CASSHIQGSGLGGGNQPQHF. CDR3 bases: TGTGCCAGCAGTCATATTCAGGGATCGGGGTTGGGGGGAGGAAATCAGCCCCAGCATTTT.

This chain joins TRBV29-1 and TRBJ2-7, with TRBD2 as a possible D gene (5 bases). The CDR3 extends over 14 amino acids. V lost 3 bases and J 2 bases, leaving 14 bases between the germline ends. Germline V CDR1 and CDR2: SQVTM, ANQGSEA. The CDR3 sequence: CSVEGDKAPYEQYF. Written as DNA, the CDR3 is TGCAGCGTTGAGGGAGATAAAGCCCCCTACGAGCAGTACTTC.

This clone was seen only once. The chain recombines TRBV4-2 with TRBJ1-1; a weak D match, TRBD1 (5 bases). With 1 base removed from V and 5 bases from J, the gap between germline ends came to 14 bases. This CDR3 is 15 amino acids long. Germline loops: CDR1 LGHNA, CDR2 YNFKEQ. DNA for the CDR3: TGTGCCAGCAGCCAAGTTGTGACAGCCCGAACTGAAGCTTTCTTT. Protein sequence: CASSQVVTARTEAFF.

This clone came up once. The chain links TRBV11-3 to TRBJ1-1; 7 nucleotides line up with TRBD1. Trimming removed 5 bases from V and 1 base from J; junction bases left unmatched: 4. Germline V lookup: CDR1 SGHNT, CDR2 YENEEA. CDR3 length equals 14 residues. The CDR3 coding sequence is TGTGCCAGCAGCACCGGGACAGCGAACACTGAAGCTTTCTTT. This codes for CASSTGTANTEAFF.

V gene TRBV5-5 combines with J gene TRBJ2-3; possible D gene TRBD1, 5 bases. The CDR3 runs 15 residues. Trimming stripped 0 bases from V and 3 bases from J, with 11 bases between. Germline CDR1 SGHKS, CDR2 YYEKEE (reference sequence). The CDR3 DNA reads as TGTGCCAGCAGCTTGGTGGGGCGAGGAACAGATACGCAGTATTTT. Its protein is CASSLVGRGTDTQYF.

CDR3 sequence (DNA): TGTGCCACCAGTGACGCCACCCCGGGACAGTATAGCAATCAGCCCCAGCATTTT. It yields the protein CATSDATPGQYSNQPQHF. This chain connects TRBV24-1 to TRBJ1-5, with 7 nucleotides matching TRBD1. The CDR3 has 18 amino acids. V dropped 4 bases and J dropped 0; count of bases not matched to a gene: 11. Germline V lookup: CDR1 KGHDR, CDR2 SFDVKD.

The chain is built from TRBV7-9 and TRBJ2-5; possibly TRBD2 for D (6 bases). V was trimmed by 3 bases and J by 3 bases, leaving 14 bases between them. Germline V CDR1 and CDR2: SEHNR, FQNEAQ (reference sequence). The CDR3 has 15 amino acids. DNA for the CDR3: TGTGCCAGCAGCTTTATCCGGGAGCCTAAAGAGACCCAGTACTTC. The encoded protein is CASSFIREPKETQYF.

V usage is TRBV5-6 and J usage is TRBJ2-7, with 10 bases aligning to TRBD1. The CDR3 has 14 residues. Germline V gene sequence: CDR1 SGHDT, CDR2 YYEEEE. J gave up 4 bases and V 4 bases, and 5 bases lay outside the gene matches. Here the CDR3 DNA reads TGTGCCAGCAGCGGGGGGACAGGGGTTTACGAGCAGTACTTC. Translating it yields CASSGGTGVYEQYF.

The chain carries TRBV4-1 and TRBJ2-3; 11 bases are a match to TRBD2. This CDR3 region has 17 residues. Germline CDR1 reads MGHRA; CDR2 reads YSYEKL. Germline trimming cut 1 base from V and 7 bases from J; bases unmatched to any gene: 10. CDR3 in DNA: TGCGCCAGCAGCCAAGCCCGGATTAGCGGGGGGGCCTATACGCAGTATTTT. It yields the protein CASSQARISGGAYTQYF.

The chain carries TRBV15 and TRBJ1-5; D is perhaps TRBD1 (5 bases). V lost 3 bases, J lost 0 bases, and 9 bases lay in between. The CDR3 runs 15 residues. Per germline, CDR1 LNHNV and CDR2 YYDKDF (reference sequence). The CDR3 DNA reads as TGTGCCACCAGCAGGCGACAGATTAGCAATCAGCCCCAGCATTTT. Its translation: CATSRRQISNQPQHF.

V is TRBV2 and J is TRBJ1-1, with 8 bases lining up with TRBD1. V shed 11 bases, J shed 4 bases, and the junction held 12 bases outside the gene matches. From germline, CDR1 is SNHLY and CDR2 FYNNEI. This CDR3 has 14 residues. CDR3: CASGAGGLGTEAFF. The CDR3 coding sequence is TGTGCCTCTGGGGCAGGGGGCCTGGGCACTGAAGCTTTCTTT.

The rearrangement joins TRBV7-9 to TRBJ2-7; D is uncertain. The CDR3 extends over 12 amino acids. Trimming pared 2 bases from V and 3 bases from J, leaving 5 bases between. Germline values: CDR1 SEHNR, CDR2 FQNEAQ (reference sequence). CDR3 bases: TGTGCCAGCAGCTTACTAATCTACGAGCAGTACTTC. It encodes CASSLLIYEQYF.

This clone came up once. The rearrangement uses TRBV6-5 and TRBJ2-7; maybe TRBD1 (7 bases). The germline V gene has CDR1 MNHEY and CDR2 SVGAGI. V was clipped by 4 bases and J by 1 base, with 14 bases between them. The CDR3 sequence is 15 residues long. CDR3 sequence reads: CASSLRDSQSYEQYF. The CDR3 bases are TGTGCCAGCAGTTTGCGGGACAGCCAATCCTACGAGCAGTACTTC.

V usage is TRBV25-1 and J usage is TRBJ2-1; 7 nucleotides agree with TRBD2. CDR3 size: 11 residues. J was trimmed by 15 bases and V by 8 bases; bases with no gene match: 10. CDR1 and CDR2 from the germline V gene are MGHDK and SYGVNS. The CDR3 nucleotides are TGTGCCAGCGCCGCCGCGGGGGAGGGGTTCTTC. Translation gives CASAAAGEGFF.

The chain is built from TRBV19 and TRBJ2-3; 10 bases agree with TRBD2. Germline CDR1 is LNHDA and CDR2 is SQIVND (reference sequence). The V segment lost 7 bases and the J segment 1 base; nucleotides outside the gene matches: 5. This CDR3 is built from 15 residues. In nucleotides, the CDR3 is TGTGCCAGTACCCCCAGCGGGGGGGGCACAGATACGCAGTATTTT. Translation gives CASTPSGGGTDTQYF.

This chain links TRBV4-2 with TRBJ1-4, with TRBD1 matching over 7 bases. The trim removed 4 bases at V and 3 bases at J, leaving 8 bases unmatched. The germline V gene encodes CDR1 LGHNA and CDR2 YNFKEQ. The CDR3 totals 16 residues. CDR3: CASSLEGAQANEKLFF. The CDR3 DNA follows: TGTGCCAGCAGCCTCGAGGGGGCGCAGGCTAATGAAAAACTGTTTTTT.